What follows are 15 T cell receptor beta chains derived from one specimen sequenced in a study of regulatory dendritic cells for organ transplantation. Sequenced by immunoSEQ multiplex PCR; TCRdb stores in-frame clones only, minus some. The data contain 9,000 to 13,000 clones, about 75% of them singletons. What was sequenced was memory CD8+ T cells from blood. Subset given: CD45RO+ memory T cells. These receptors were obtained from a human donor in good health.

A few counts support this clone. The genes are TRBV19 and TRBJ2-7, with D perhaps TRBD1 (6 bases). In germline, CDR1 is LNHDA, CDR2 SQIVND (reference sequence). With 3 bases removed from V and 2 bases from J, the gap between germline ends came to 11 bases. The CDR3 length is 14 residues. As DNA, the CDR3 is TGTGCCAGTAGTATTCCGGGACACCCCTACGAGCAGTACTTC. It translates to CASSIPGHPYEQYF.

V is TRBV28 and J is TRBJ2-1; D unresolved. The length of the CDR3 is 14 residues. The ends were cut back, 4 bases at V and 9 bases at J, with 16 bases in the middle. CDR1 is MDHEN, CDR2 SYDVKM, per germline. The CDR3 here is CASSSGAGLGEQFF. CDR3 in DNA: TGTGCCAGCAGTTCTGGCGCAGGTCTCGGTGAGCAGTTCTTC.

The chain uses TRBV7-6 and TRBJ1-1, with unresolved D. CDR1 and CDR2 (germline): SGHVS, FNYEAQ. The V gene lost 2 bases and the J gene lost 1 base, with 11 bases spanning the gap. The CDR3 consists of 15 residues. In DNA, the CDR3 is TGTGCCAGCAGCTTAAGTACCACTGGGAACACTGAAGCTTTCTTT. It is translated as CASSLSTTGNTEAFF. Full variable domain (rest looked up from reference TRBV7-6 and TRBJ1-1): GAGVSQSPRYKVTKRGQDVALRCDPISGHVSLYWYRQALGQGPEFLTYFNYEAQQDKSGLPNDRFSAERPEGSISTLTIQRTEQRDSAMYRCASSLSTTGNTEAFFGQGTRLTVV.

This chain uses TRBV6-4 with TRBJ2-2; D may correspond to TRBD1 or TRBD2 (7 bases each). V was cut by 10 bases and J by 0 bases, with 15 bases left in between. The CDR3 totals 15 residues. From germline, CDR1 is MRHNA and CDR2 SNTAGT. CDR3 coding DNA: TGTGCCACCGGGGGGACAGATTCGAACACCGGGGAGCTGTTTTTT. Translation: CATGGTDSNTGELFF.

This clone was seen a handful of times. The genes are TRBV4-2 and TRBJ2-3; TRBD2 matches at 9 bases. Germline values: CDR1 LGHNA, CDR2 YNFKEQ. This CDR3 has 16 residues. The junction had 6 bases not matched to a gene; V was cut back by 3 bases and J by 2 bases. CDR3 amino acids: CASSHHSGGDTDTQYF. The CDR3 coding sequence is TGTGCCAGCAGCCACCATAGCGGGGGCGACACAGATACGCAGTATTTT.

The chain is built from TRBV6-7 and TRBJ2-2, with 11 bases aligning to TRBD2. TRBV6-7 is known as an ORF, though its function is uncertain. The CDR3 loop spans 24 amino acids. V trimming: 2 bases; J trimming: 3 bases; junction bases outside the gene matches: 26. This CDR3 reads CASSYPPKVAGGPSGGGYTGELFF. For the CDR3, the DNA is TGTGCCAGCAGTTACCCGCCCAAGGTAGCGGGAGGGCCCTCGGGTGGGGGTTACACCGGGGAGCTGTTTTTT.

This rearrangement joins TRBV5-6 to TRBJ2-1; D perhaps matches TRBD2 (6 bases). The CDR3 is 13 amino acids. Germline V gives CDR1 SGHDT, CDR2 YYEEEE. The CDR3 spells CEGRRRGYNEQFF. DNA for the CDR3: TGTGAGGGGCGAAGGAGGGGCTACAATGAGCAGTTCTTC.

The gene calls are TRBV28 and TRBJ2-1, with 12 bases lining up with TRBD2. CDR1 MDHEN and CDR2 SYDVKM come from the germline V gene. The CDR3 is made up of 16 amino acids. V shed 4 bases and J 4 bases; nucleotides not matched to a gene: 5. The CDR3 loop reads CASSSTSGSIYNEQFF. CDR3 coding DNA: TGTGCCAGCAGTTCGACTAGCGGGAGTATTTACAATGAGCAGTTCTTC.

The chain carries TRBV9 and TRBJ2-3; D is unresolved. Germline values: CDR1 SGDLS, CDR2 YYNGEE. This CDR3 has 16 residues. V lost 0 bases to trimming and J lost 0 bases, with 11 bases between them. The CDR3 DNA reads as TGTGCCAGCAGCGTAGGTCCCCGGCTTAGCACAGATACGCAGTATTTT. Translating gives CASSVGPRLSTDTQYF.

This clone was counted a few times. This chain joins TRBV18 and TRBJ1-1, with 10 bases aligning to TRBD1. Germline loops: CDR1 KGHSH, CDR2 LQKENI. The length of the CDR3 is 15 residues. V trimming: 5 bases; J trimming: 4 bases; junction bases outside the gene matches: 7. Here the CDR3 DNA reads TGTGCCAGCTCAAGGGACAGGGGTCGGGTCACTGAAGCTTTCTTT. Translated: CASSRDRGRVTEAFF.

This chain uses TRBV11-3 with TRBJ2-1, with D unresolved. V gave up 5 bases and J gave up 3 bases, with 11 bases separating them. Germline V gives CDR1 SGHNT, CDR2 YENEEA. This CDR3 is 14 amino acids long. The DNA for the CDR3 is TGTGCCAGCAGCCCTAGAGCAGACTACAATGAGCAGTTCTTC. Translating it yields CASSPRADYNEQFF.

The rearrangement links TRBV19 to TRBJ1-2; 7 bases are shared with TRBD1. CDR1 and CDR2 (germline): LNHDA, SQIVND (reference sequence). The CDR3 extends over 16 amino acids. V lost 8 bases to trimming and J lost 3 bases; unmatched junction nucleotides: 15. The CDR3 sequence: CASSGTELTRDYGYTF. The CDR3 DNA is TGTGCCAGTTCCGGGACAGAGCTGACTCGAGACTATGGCTACACCTTC.

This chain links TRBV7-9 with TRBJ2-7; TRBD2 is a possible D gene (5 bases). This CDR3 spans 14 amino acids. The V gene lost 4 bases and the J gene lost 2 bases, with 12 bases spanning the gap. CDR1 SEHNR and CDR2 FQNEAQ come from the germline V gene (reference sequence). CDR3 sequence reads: CASSSPTGTYEQYF. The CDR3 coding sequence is TGTGCCAGCAGCTCCCCCACGGGGACCTACGAGCAGTACTTC.

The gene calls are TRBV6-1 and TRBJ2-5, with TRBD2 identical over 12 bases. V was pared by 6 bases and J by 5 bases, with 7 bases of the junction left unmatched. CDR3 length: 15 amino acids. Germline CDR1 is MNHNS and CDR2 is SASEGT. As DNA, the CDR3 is TGTGCCAGCAGAGCCCTAGCGGGGGGGCCCGAGACCCAGTACTTC. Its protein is CASRALAGGPETQYF.

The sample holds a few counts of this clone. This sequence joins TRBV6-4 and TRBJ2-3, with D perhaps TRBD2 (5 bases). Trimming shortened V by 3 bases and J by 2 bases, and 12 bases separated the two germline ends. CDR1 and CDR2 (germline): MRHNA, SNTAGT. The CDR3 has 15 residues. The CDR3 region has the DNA TGTGCCAGCAGTGAAAGAGGAGGAACCACAGATACGCAGTATTTT. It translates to CASSERGGTTDTQYF.